Following are 22 T cell receptor beta chains from one sample sequenced in a study of blood T cell repertoires in COVID-19. The data were produced by immunoSEQ multiplex PCR, yet TCRdb's version contains in-frame clones alone and is incomplete. The table includes 350,000 to 400,000 clones, roughly nine tenths detected once. Source material: PBMCs or T cells enriched from blood (not recorded which). These receptors were taken from a woman in her 30s who had recovered from COVID-19.

The chain combines TRBV28 with TRBJ1-1, with 7 bases identical to TRBD1. The CDR3 consists of 14 residues. The germline gives CDR1 MDHEN, CDR2 SYDVKM. V shed 4 bases, J shed 5 bases, and the junction held 7 bases outside the gene matches. The CDR3 nucleotides read TGTGCCAGCAGTTCGGGGACAGTTGGAACTGAAGCTTTCTTT. This translates into CASSSGTVGTEAFF.

This clone was recorded only once. Within the sample, other DNA sequences also encode this same CDR3. The genes are TRBV5-1 and TRBJ2-7, with 9 bases identical to TRBD2. The CDR3 is 16 residues long. Germline loops: CDR1 SGHRS, CDR2 YFSETQ. The V and J ends lost 0 bases and 2 bases, in that order; junction bases with no gene match: 6. CDR3 residues: CASSLAEAGGTYEQYF. Here the CDR3 DNA reads TGCGCCAGCAGCTTGGCCGAAGCGGGAGGAACCTACGAGCAGTACTTC.

A word on this clone: As the CDR3 is not closed by the conserved phenylalanine or tryptophan, this likely results from a read error. The limits of the CDR3 on the DNA are not certain, so only TCRdb's listed CDR3 is given. The V call is TRBV21-1, the J call TRBJ2-7; the table's D call of TRBD2 was not tested on the DNA. TRBV21-1 is a pseudogene segment. The CDR3 spans 10 amino acids, including both terminal residues. CDR3 protein: CASSKDEGFL.

CDR3 in amino acids: CASSHPSGGRRKSDTQYF. Written as DNA, the CDR3 is TGCGCCAGCAGCCACCCCTCGGGGGGGCGAAGGAAATCAGATACGCAGTATTTT. The J gene is TRBJ2-3, the V gene TRBV4-1, with 8 bases lining up with TRBD2. The CDR3 is 18 residues long. Germline assignment: CDR1 MGHRA and CDR2 YSYEKL. The ends lost 3 bases at V and 4 bases at J; junction bases unmatched: 15.

In nucleotides, the CDR3 is TGTGCCAGCAGCTTAGGCGGTGGGGGCGAGGTACTGTTTTTT. It encodes CASSLGGGGEVLFF. The V gene is TRBV11-2, the J gene TRBJ1-4, with D possibly matching TRBD1 (6 bases). The V gene lost 1 base and the J gene lost 13 bases, with 16 bases spanning the gap. This CDR3 spans 14 amino acids. Per germline, CDR1 SGHAT and CDR2 FQNNGV.

This CDR3 is CASSPQGLEQYF. CDR3 nucleotide sequence: TGCGCCAGCAGCCCGCAGGGTCTCGAGCAGTACTTC. The chain links TRBV4-1 to TRBJ2-7; D might be TRBD1 (5 bases). Germline V gene data show CDR1 as MGHRA and CDR2 as YSYEKL. The V end lost 4 bases, the J end lost 6 bases, and 10 bases lay between the germline ends. This CDR3 has 12 amino acids.

In its sample, this clone was seen a few times. The V and J genes are TRBV19 and TRBJ1-1; TRBD1 agrees at 8 bases. J was trimmed by 5 bases and V by 4 bases; bases with no gene match: 12. The CDR3 runs to 16 residues. Germline V lookup: CDR1 LNHDA, CDR2 SQIVND (reference sequence). The CDR3 bases are TGTGCCAGTAGTAATGATTGGACAGGGCCGGGAACTGAAGCTTTCTTT. It encodes CASSNDWTGPGTEAFF.

This clone was recorded only once. This chain joins TRBV2 and TRBJ2-5, with 9 positions matching TRBD2. V dropped 4 bases and J dropped 4; count of bases not matched to a gene: 7. Germline loops: CDR1 SNHLY, CDR2 FYNNEI. The CDR3 spans 15 residues. CDR3 residues: CASSGREGRPETQYF. The CDR3 nucleotides read TGTGCCAGCAGTGGGCGGGAGGGCCGTCCAGAGACCCAGTACTTC.

The J gene is TRBJ2-1, the V gene TRBV4-2, with D maybe TRBD1 (6 bases). Germline lookup yields CDR1 LGHNA and CDR2 YNFKEQ. Trimming took off 2 bases at V and 8 bases at J, with 10 bases between the two ends. This CDR3 is built from 13 residues. The CDR3 sequence is CASSQSGVDEQFF. CDR3 DNA sequence: TGTGCCAGCAGCCAATCAGGGGTCGATGAGCAGTTCTTC.

Concerning this clone itself: The same CDR3 arises from other DNA sequences in this sample as well. J is TRBJ2-7 and V is TRBV7-9; D not certain. V was trimmed by 3 bases and J by 2 bases, leaving 8 bases between them. Germline V lookup: CDR1 SEHNR, CDR2 FQNEAQ (reference sequence). The CDR3 covers 13 residues. The DNA for the CDR3 is TGTGCCAGCAGCTTTGGCGGTACCTACGAGCAGTACTTC. Translation: CASSFGGTYEQYF.

The V gene is TRBV7-2, the J gene TRBJ1-2; 12 nucleotides line up with TRBD1. CDR1 and CDR2 (germline): SGHTA, FQGNSA. The trim removed 1 base at V and 8 bases at J, leaving 2 bases unmatched. The length of the CDR3 is 14 residues. CDR3 nucleotide sequence: TGTGCCAGCAGCTTAGTTGGGACAGGGGGCGGCTACACCTTC. Translation gives CASSLVGTGGGYTF.

The chain employs TRBV5-1 and TRBJ2-1; TRBD1 agrees at 9 bases. Germline V gene lookup returns CDR1 SGHRS and CDR2 YFSETQ. CDR3 length: 15 residues. The V gene end was trimmed by 1 base and the J gene end by 10 bases; junction bases not matched to a gene: 9. The CDR3 spells CASSLIGTGLREQFF. The CDR3 DNA sequence: TGCGCCAGCAGCTTGATTGGGACAGGGTTACGGGAGCAGTTCTTC.

The rearrangement joins TRBV5-1 to TRBJ2-7, with TRBD2 as a possible D gene (5 bases). The V gene's germline CDR1 is SGHRS and CDR2 YFSETQ. CDR3 length: 13 amino acids. Trimming left V 0 bases short and J 3 bases short, with 7 bases between. The CDR3 DNA reads TGCGCCAGCAGCTTGGCCGAGGGCTACGAGCAGTACTTC. Its translation: CASSLAEGYEQYF.

The V call is TRBV28, the J call TRBJ1-4; D remains unclear. The CDR3 has 14 residues. Germline V lookup: CDR1 MDHEN, CDR2 SYDVKM. The ends were cut back, 6 bases at V and 6 bases at J, with 14 bases in the middle. The CDR3 is CASRVGTADEKLFF. The CDR3 DNA sequence: TGTGCCAGCAGAGTCGGTACGGCGGATGAAAAACTGTTTTTT.

This clone was observed a single time. The gene calls are TRBV27 and TRBJ2-7, with D possibly being TRBD2 (6 bases). The CDR3 extends over 13 amino acids. The ends were cut back, 2 bases at V and 5 bases at J, with 10 bases in the middle. Germline values: CDR1 MNHEY, CDR2 SMNVEV (reference sequence). CDR3 sequence reads: CASSLRRGHEQYF. The DNA of the CDR3 is TGTGCCAGCAGTTTAAGGAGGGGACACGAGCAGTACTTC.

CDR3 bases: TGTGCCAGCAGCCTGACAGGGGTCAACTACGAGCAGTACTTC. This translates into CASSLTGVNYEQYF. This chain uses TRBV6-5 with TRBJ2-7; 8 bases map to TRBD1. This CDR3 has 14 amino acids. After removal of 6 bases from V and 3 bases from J, the junction contained 7 bases not matched to a gene. Germline V gives CDR1 MNHEY, CDR2 SVGAGI.

J is TRBJ1-1 and V is TRBV7-9; no clear D gene. The CDR3 extends over 12 amino acids. CDR1 and CDR2 (germline): SEHNR, FQNEAQ (reference sequence). The V end was cut by 1 base, the J end by 7 bases, with 7 bases between. The CDR3 reads CASSLDGSEAFF. The CDR3 region has the DNA TGTGCCAGCAGCTTAGATGGTAGTGAAGCTTTCTTT. The variable domain in full, completed from reference TRBV7-9 and TRBJ1-1, reads DTGVSQNPRHKITKRGQNVTFRCDPISEHNRLYWYRQTLGQGPEFLTYFQNEAQLEKSRLLSDRFSAERPKGSFSTLEIQRTEQGDSAMYLCASSLDGSEAFFGQGTRLTVV.

V gene TRBV5-1 combines with J gene TRBJ2-6, with a tentative D call TRBD1 (7 bases). The CDR3 is 19 residues long. Trimming removed 1 base at V and 0 bases at J, with 17 bases between. Germline-derived CDR1 and CDR2 are SGHRS and YFSETQ. For the CDR3, the DNA is TGCGCCAGCAGCTTGATGGCGAGACAGGGACTCTCTGGGGCCAACGTCCTGACTTTC. Amino acid sequence: CASSLMARQGLSGANVLTF. The complete variable domain, with remaining parts taken from reference TRBV5-1 and TRBJ2-6, reads KAGVTQTPRYLIKTRGQQVTLSCSPISGHRSVSWYQQTPGQGLQFLFEYFSETQRNKGNFPGRFSGRQFSNSRSEMNVSTLELGDSALYLCASSLMARQGLSGANVLTFGAGSRLTVL.

The J gene is TRBJ1-1, the V gene TRBV5-6, with 8 bases fitting TRBD1. There are 13 residues in the CDR3. The ends lost 4 bases at V and 4 bases at J; junction bases unmatched: 3. Germline lookup yields CDR1 SGHDT and CDR2 YYEEEE. The DNA of the CDR3 is TGTGCCAGCAGCATTACAGGGGGCACTGAAGCTTTCTTT. This gives the protein CASSITGGTEAFF.

The chain employs TRBV27 and TRBJ2-7, with 10 bases aligning to TRBD2. CDR1 and CDR2 (germline): MNHEY, SMNVEV (reference sequence). The CDR3 loop spans 13 amino acids. With V trimmed by 5 bases and J by 6 bases, 4 bases remained unmatched. The CDR3 loop reads CASSAGTSVEQYF. The CDR3 DNA sequence: TGTGCCAGCAGTGCCGGGACTAGCGTCGAGCAGTACTTC.

CDR3 loop: CASSSRDRAYEQYF. The CDR3 nucleotides are TGTGCCAGCAGCTCCAGGGACAGGGCCTACGAGCAGTACTTC. This chain uses TRBV7-2 with TRBJ2-7, with 9 positions matching TRBD1. J lost 2 bases, V lost 4 bases, and 3 bases had no gene match. This CDR3 spans 14 amino acids. Germline CDR1 is SGHTA and CDR2 is FQGNSA.

The gene calls are TRBV28 and TRBJ2-7; tentatively, D is TRBD1 (5 bases). This CDR3 spans 16 amino acids. The germline CDR1 and CDR2 sequences are MDHEN and SYDVKM. V shed 2 bases and J shed 0 bases, with 14 bases lying between them. The CDR3 sequence: CASSLRGHEISYEQYF. CDR3 coding DNA: TGTGCCAGCAGTTTACGAGGACACGAAATCTCCTACGAGCAGTACTTC.